This T cell receptor (beta chain) was retrieved from a study of shared clonotypes between healthy human individuals. Source study methods: There were no quality scores in the junction-only immunoSEQ sequences, so filtering differed. The protocol was immunoSEQ multiplex PCR, while the TCRdb copy is restricted to in-frame clones and leaves out a portion. The V and J calls and the clone size are those of that table, but D and trimming were determined from the DNA. The data contain millions of clones, 85% to 95% of them singletons. The CDR3 has 16 residues. V was pared by 0 bases and J by 0 bases, with 10 bases between. Per germline, CDR1 SGDLS and CDR2 YYNGEE. Points on this clone: No antigen is known for it. The same CDR3 is also encoded by other DNA sequences in this sample.

Study conclusions and caveats: Donors were few, which limited the genetic and exposure-history diversity represented.

V usage is TRBV9 and J usage is TRBJ2-1; the D call may be TRBD1 or TRBD2 (5 bases each). Sequencing was done on a sample of naive CD4+ T cells sorted from blood. Stated subset: CD45RA+ positively selected. This receptor was taken from a man aged 18 to 30 in good health. DNA for the CDR3: TGTGCCAGCAGCGTAGATCCAGGGAGCTCCTACAATGAGCAGTTCTTC. It yields the protein CASSVDPGSSYNEQFF.